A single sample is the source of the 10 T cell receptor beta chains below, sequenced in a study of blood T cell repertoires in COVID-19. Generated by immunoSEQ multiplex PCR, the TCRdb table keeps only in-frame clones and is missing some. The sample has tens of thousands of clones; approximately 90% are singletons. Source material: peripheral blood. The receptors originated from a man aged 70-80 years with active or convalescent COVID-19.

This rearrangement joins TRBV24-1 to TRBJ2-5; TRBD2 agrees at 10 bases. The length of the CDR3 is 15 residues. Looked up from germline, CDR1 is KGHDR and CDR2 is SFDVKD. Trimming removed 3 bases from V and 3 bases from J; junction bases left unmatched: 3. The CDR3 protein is CATSDLAGEKETQYF. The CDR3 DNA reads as TGTGCCACCAGTGATCTAGCGGGGGAAAAAGAGACCCAGTACTTC.

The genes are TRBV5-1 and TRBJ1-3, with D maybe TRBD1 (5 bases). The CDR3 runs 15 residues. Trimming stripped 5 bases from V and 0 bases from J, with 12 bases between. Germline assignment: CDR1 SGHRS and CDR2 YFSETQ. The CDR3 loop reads CASRREGSSGNTIYF. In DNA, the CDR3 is TGCGCCAGCAGGAGGGAGGGGAGCTCTGGAAACACCATATATTTT.

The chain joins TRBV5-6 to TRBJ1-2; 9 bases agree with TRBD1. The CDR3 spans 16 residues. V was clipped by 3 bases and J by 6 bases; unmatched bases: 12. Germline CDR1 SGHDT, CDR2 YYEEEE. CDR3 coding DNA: TGTGCCAGCAGCTCCAAACCGGGACAGGGATATGATGGCTACACCTTC. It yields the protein CASSSKPGQGYDGYTF.

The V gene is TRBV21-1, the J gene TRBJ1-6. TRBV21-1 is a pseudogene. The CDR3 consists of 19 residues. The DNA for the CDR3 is TGTGCCAGCAGCAAAGGGGGGAGGGAAGTATGGTCCTATAATTCACCCCTCCACTTT. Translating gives CASSKGGREVWSYNSPLHF.

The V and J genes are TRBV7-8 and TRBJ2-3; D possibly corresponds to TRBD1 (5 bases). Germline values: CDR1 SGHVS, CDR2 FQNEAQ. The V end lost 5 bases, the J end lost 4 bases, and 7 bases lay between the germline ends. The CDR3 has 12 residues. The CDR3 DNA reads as TGTGCCAGCAGCCCCAGGGCAGATACGCAGTATTTT. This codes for CASSPRADTQYF.

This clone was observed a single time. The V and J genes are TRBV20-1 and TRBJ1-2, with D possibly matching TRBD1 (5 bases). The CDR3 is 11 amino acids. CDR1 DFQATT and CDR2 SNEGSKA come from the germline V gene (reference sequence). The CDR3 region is CISGTPYGYTF. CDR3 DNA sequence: TGCATCTCCGGGACTCCCTATGGCTACACCTTC.

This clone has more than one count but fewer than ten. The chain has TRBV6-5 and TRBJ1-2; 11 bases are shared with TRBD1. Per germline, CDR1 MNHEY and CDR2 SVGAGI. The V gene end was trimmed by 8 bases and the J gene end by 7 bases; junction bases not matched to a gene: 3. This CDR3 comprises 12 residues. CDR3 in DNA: TGTGCCAGCGGACAGGGGGCGGGTGGCTACACCTTC. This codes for CASGQGAGGYTF.

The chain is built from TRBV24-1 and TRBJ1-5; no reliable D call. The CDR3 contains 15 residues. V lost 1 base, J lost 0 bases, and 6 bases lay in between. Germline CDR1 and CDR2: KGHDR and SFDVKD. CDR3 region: CATSDLGDSNQPQHF. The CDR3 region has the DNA TGTGCCACCAGTGATTTAGGAGATAGCAATCAGCCCCAGCATTTT.

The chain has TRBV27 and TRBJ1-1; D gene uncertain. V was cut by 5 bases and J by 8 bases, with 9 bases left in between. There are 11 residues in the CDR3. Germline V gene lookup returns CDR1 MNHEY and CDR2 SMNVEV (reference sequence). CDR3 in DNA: TGTGCCAGCAGTGTCGGAGCGGAAGCTTTCTTT. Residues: CASSVGAEAFF.

DNA of the CDR3: TGCGCCAGCAGCCAAGAGGGGAACAGGGCTTCACCCCTCCACTTT. Translating gives CASSQEGNRASPLHF. V is TRBV4-3 and J is TRBJ1-6; D is possibly TRBD1 (6 bases). The CDR3 has 15 amino acids. Germline lookup yields CDR1 LGHNA and CDR2 YSLEER. The V gene lost 0 bases and the J gene lost 9 bases, with 12 bases spanning the gap.